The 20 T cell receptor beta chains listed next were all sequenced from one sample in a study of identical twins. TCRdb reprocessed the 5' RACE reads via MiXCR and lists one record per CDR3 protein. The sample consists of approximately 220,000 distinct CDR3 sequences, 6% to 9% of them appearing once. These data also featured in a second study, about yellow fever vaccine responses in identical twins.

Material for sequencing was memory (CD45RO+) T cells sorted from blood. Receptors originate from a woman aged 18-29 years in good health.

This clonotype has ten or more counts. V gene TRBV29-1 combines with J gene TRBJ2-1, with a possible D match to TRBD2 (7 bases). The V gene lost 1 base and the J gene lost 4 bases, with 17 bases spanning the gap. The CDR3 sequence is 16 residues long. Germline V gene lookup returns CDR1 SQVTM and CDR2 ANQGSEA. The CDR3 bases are TGCAGCGTTGAAGGGGGGCGGGGGAAGGGTTACAATGAGCAGTTCTTC. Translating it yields CSVEGGRGKGYNEQFF.

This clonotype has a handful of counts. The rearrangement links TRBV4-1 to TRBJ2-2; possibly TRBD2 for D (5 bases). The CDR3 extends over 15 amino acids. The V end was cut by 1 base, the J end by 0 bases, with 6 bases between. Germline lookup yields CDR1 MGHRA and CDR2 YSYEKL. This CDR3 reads CASSQGRTNTGELFF. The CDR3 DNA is TGCGCCAGCAGCCAAGGGAGGACGAACACCGGGGAGCTGTTTTTT.

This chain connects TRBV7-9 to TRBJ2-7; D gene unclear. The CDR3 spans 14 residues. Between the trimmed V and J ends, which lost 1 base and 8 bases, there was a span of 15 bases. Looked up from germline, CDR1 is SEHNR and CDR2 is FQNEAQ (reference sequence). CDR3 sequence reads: CASSLETEYAQQYF. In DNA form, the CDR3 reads TGTGCCAGCAGCTTAGAGACGGAATACGCCCAGCAGTACTTC. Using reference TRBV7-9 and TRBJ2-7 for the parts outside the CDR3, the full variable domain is DTGVSQNPRHKITKRGQNVTFRCDPISEHNRLYWYRQTLGQGPEFLTYFQNEAQLEKSRLLSDRFSAERPKGSFSTLEIQRTEQGDSAMYLCASSLETEYAQQYFGPGTRLTVT.

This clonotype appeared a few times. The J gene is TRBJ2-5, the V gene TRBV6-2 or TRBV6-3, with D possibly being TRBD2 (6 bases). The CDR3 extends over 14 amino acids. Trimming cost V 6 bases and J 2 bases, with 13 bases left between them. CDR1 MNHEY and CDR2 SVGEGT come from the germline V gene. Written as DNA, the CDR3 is TGTGCCAGCAGATTAGCGGTTGGGCAAGAGACCCAGTACTTC. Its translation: CASRLAVGQETQYF.

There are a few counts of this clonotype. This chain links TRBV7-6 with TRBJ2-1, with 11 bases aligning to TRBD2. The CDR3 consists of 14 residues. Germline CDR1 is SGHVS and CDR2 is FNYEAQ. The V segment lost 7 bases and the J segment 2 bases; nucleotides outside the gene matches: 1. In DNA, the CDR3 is TGTGCCAGCAAACTAGCGGGGGCCTACAATGAGCAGTTCTTC. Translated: CASKLAGAYNEQFF.

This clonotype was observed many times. For the CDR3, the DNA is TGTGCCAGCAGTTTGACAGGGATTAGGCAGCCCCAGCATTTT. This translates into CASSLTGIRQPQHF. The chain couples TRBV12-3 or TRBV12-4 to TRBJ1-5; 7 bases align to TRBD1. This CDR3 comprises 14 residues. V shed 3 bases, J shed 7 bases, and the junction held 6 bases outside the gene matches.

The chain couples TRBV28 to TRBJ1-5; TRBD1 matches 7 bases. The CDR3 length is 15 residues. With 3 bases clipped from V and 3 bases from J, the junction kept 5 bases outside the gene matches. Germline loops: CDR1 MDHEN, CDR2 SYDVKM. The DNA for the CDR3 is TGTGCCAGCAGTTTCGGACAGGCTTACAATCAGCCCCAGCATTTT. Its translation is CASSFGQAYNQPQHF. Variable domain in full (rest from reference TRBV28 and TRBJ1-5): DVKVTQSSRYLVKRTGEKVFLECVQDMDHENMFWYRQDPGLGLRLIYFSYDVKMKEKGDIPEGYSVSREKKERFSLILESASTNQTSMYLCASSFGQAYNQPQHFGDGTRLSIL.

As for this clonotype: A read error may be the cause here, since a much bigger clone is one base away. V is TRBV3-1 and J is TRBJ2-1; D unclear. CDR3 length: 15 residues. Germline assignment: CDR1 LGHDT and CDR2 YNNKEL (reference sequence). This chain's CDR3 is CATSQEDRWVGEQFF. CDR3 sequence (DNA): TGTGCCACCAGCCAAGAAGACCGATGGGTCGGTGAGCAGTTCTTC.

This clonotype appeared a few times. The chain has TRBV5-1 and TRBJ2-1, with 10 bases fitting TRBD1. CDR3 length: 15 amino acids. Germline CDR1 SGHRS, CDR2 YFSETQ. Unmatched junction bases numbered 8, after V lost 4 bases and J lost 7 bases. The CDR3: CASSNRDRGSNEQFF. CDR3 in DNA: TGCGCCAGCAGCAACAGGGACAGGGGTTCAAATGAGCAGTTCTTC.

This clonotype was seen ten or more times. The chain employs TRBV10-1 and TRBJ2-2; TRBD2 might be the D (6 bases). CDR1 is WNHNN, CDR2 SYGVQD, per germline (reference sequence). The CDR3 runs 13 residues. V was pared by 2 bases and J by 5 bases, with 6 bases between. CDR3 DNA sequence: TGCGCCAGCAGTGAGCTAGCGACCGGGGAGCTGTTTTTT. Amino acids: CASSELATGELFF.

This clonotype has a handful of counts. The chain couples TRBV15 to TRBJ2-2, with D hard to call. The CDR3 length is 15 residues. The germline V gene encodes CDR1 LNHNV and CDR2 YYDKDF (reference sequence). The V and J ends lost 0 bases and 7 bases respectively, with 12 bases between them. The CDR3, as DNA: TGTGCCACCAGCAGAGATTTGGAAGGTGGCGGGGAGCTGTTTTTT. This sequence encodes CATSRDLEGGGELFF.

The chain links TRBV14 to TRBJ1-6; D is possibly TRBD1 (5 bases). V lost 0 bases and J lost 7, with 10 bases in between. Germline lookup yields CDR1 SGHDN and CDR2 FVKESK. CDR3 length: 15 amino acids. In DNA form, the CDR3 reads TGTGCCAGCAGCCAAGATCTTGACAGAAATTCACCCCTCCACTTT. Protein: CASSQDLDRNSPLHF.

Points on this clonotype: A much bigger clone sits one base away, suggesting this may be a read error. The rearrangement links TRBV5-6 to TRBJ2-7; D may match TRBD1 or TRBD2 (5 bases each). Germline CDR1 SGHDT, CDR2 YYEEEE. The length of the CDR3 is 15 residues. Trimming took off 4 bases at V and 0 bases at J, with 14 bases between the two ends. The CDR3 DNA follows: TGTGCCAGCAGCCGAATGGGACCCTACTCCTACGAGCAGTACTTC. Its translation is CASSRMGPYSYEQYF.

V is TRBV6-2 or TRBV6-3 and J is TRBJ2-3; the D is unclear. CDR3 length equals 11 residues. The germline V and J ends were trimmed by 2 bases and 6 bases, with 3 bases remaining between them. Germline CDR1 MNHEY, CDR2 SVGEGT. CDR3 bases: TGTGCCAGCAGTTACGAGGATACGCAGTATTTT. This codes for CASSYEDTQYF.

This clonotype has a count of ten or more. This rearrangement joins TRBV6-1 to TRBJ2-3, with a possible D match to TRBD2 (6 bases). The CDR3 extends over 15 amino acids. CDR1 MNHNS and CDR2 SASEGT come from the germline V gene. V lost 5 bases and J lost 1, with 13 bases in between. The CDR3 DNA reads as TGTGCCAGCAGTCCGGGAGTCAGCCGCACAGATACGCAGTATTTT. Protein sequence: CASSPGVSRTDTQYF.

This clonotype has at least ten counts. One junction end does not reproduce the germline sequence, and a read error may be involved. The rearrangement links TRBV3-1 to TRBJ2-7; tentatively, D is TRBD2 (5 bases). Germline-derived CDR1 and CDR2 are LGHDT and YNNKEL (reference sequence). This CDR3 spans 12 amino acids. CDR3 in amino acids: CASSQGFRRILF. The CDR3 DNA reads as TGTGCCAGCAGCCAAGGGTTTAGGAGGATCCTCTTC.

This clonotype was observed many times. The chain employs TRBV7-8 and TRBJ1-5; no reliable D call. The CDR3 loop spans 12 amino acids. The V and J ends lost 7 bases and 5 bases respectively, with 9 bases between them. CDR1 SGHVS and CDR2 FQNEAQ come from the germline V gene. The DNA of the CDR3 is TGTGCCAGCAAAATCGGGGATCAGCCCCAGCATTTT. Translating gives CASKIGDQPQHF.

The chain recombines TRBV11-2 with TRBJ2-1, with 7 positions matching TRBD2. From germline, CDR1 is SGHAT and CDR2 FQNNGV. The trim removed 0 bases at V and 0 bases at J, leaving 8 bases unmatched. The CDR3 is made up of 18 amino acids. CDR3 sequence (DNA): TGTGCCAGCAGCTTAGATTCATGGGGGACTACCTCCTACAATGAGCAGTTCTTC. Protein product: CASSLDSWGTTSYNEQFF. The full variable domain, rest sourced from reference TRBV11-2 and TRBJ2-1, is EAGVAQSPRYKIIEKRQSVAFWCNPISGHATLYWYQQILGQGPKLLIQFQNNGVVDDSQLPKDRFSAERLKGVDSTLKIQPAKLEDSAVYLCASSLDSWGTTSYNEQFFGPGTRLTVL.

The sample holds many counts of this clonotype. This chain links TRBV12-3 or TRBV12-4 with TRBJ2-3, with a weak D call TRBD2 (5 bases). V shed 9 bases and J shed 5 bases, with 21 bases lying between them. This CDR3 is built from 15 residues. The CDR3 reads CASRVSGPEGDTQYF. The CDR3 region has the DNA TGTGCCAGTAGGGTAAGCGGACCTGAAGGAGATACGCAGTATTTT.

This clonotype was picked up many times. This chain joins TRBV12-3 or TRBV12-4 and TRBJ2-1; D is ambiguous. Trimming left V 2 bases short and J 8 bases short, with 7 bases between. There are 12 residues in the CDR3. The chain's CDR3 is CASSLLRDEQFF. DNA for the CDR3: TGTGCCAGCAGTTTACTCCGCGATGAGCAGTTCTTC.